This T cell receptor beta chain was retrieved from a study of T cell repertoires in cytomegalovirus infection. Study as a whole: CMV infection plus the matching HLA type was flagged by public TCR beta signatures. The study's findings and limits: Across the ex vivo response, the dominant clonotypes were HLA-C-restricted CMV-specific TCR beta clonotypes. The cumulative frequency of public TCR beta families distinguished individuals who carried CMV together with the relevant HLA.

MiXCR, run by TCRdb on the reads, gives a single entry per CDR3 protein. The table records some 300,000 distinct CDR3 sequences, approximately 10% of them present only once. This clonotype has ten or more counts. The antigen remains unidentified. V was shortened by 3 bases and J by 4 bases, with 9 bases between the two germline ends. CDR3 size: 13 residues. CDR1 SGHAT and CDR2 FQDESV come from the germline V gene (reference sequence). The chain uses TRBV11-1 and TRBJ1-2; tentative D call: TRBD1 (5 bases). Material: PBMCs. This clonotype originated in a human donor in good health (CMV status not recorded). Some clones in this sample may be carry-over from other donors' samples. The CDR3 DNA sequence: TGTGCCAGCAGCTTTTCAGACAGCTATGGCTACACCTTC. It specifies CASSFSDSYGYTF.